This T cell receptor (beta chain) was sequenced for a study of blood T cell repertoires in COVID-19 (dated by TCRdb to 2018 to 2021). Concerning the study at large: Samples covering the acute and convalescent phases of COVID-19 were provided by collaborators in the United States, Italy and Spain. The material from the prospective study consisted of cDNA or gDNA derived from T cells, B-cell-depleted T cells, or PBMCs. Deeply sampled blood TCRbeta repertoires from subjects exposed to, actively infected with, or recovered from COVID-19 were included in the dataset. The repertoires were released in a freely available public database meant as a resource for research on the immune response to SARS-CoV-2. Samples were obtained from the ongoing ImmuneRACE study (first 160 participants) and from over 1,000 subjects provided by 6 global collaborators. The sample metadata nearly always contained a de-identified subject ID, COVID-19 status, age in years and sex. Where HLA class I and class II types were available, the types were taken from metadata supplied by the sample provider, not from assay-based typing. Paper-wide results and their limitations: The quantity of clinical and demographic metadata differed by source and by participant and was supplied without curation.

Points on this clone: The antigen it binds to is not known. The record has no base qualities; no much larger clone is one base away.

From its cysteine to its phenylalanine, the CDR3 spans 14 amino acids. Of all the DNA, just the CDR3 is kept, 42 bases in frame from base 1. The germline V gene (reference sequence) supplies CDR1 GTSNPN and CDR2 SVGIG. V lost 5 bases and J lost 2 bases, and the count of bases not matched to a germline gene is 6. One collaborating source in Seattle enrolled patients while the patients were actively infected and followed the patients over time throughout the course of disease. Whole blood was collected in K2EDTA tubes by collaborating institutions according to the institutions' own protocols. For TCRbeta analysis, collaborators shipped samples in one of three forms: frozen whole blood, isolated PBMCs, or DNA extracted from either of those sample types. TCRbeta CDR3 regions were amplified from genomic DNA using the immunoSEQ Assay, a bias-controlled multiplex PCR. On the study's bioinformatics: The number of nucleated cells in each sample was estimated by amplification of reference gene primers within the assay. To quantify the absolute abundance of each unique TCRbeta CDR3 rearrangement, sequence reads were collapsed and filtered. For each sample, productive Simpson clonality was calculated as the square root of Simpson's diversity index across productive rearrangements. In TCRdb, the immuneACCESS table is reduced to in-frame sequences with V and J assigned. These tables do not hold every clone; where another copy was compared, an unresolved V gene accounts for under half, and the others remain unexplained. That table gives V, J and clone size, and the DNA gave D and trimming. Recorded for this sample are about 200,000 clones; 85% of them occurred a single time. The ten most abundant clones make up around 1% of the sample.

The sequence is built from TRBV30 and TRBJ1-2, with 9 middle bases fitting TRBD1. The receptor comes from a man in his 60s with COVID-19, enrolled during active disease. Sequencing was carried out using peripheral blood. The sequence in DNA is TGTGCCTGGCAAGGGGACAGGGAAAACTATGGCTACACCTTC. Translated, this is CAWQGDRENYGYTF.